This T cell receptor beta chain was sequenced for a study of blood T cell repertoires in COVID-19. About the study: Samples taken during acute and convalescent COVID-19 were collected in the United States, Italy and Spain. Sources were T cells, B-cell-depleted T cells, or PBMCs; the material itself was cDNA or gDNA.

This clone came up once. As handled by the study authors: How many nucleated cells were present was estimated from reference gene primer amplification. Sequencing used immunoSEQ multiplex PCR; TCRdb keeps in-frame clones, though not all of them. V and J calls and clone size are copied from that table; D and trimming were computed from the DNA. In the table there are approximately 99,000 clones, 55% to 75% of which are singletons. V dropped 4 bases and J dropped 7 bases, with 10 bases sitting between them. CDR3 length equals 13 residues. Germline assignment: CDR1 LGHDT and CDR2 YNNKEL (reference sequence).

The sequence derives from a woman in her forties with acute or convalescent COVID-19. Sequenced sample: peripheral blood. This chain links TRBV3-1 (or the pseudogene TRBV3-2) with TRBJ2-2; the D is unclear. CDR3 region: CASSPLSVGELFF. As DNA, the CDR3 is TGTGCCAGCAGCCCCTTATCGGTCGGGGAGCTGTTTTTT.